This TCR beta chain comes out of a study of T cell responses to AZD1222 COVID-19 vaccine. Here immunoSEQ multiplex PCR was the method, and the copy in TCRdb shows in-frame clones only, minus some. This table has roughly 93,000 clones, around 86% appearing once. This TCR was sampled from an adult in good health. Here the sequenced sample was peripheral blood, taken on day 0 of AZD1222 vaccination.

The CDR3 loop is CASSPRDTNYGYTF. In DNA form, the CDR3 reads TGTGCCAGCAGCCCGAGGGACACCAACTATGGCTACACCTTC. The chain employs TRBV27 and TRBJ1-2; tentatively, D is TRBD1 (6 bases). This CDR3 has 14 residues. Germline CDR1 MNHEY, CDR2 SMNVEV (reference sequence). Deletions cut 6 bases from V and 2 bases from J, with 13 bases between.